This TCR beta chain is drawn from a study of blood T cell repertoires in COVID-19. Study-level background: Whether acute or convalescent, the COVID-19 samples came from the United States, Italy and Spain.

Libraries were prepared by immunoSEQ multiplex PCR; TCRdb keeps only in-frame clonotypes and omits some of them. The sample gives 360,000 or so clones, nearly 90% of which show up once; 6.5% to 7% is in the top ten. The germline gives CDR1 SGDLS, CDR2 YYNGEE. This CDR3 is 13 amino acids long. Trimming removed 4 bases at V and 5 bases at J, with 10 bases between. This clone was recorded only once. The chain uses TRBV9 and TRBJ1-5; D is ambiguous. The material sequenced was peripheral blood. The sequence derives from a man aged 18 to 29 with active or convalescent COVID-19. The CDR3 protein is CASSRDFDQPQHF. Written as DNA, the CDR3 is TGTGCCAGCAGCCGGGATTTCGATCAGCCCCAGCATTTT. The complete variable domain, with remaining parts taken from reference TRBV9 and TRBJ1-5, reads DSGVTQTPKHLITATGQRVTLRCSPRSGDLSVYWYQQSLDQGLQFLIQYYNGEERAKGNILERFSAQQFPDLHSELNLSSLELGDSALYFCASSRDFDQPQHFGDGTRLSIL.